The 19 T cell receptor beta chains below all came from one sample that was sequenced in a study of T cell responses to AZD1222 COVID-19 vaccine. This table comes from immunoSEQ multiplex PCR, and its TCRdb copy is limited to in-frame clones, with some not included. The sample includes about 170,000 clones, 80% to 95% of them seen just once. The source was peripheral blood, collected on day 0 of AZD1222 vaccination. The receptor source for this set is an adult in good health.

The V call is TRBV27, the J call TRBJ1-2, with D perhaps TRBD1 (6 bases). V shed 6 bases and J shed 6 bases, with 14 bases lying between them. The CDR3 extends over 13 amino acids. Germline loops: CDR1 MNHEY, CDR2 SMNVEV (reference sequence). CDR3 sequence reads: CASSVTGQHGYTF. The CDR3 DNA reads as TGTGCCAGCAGCGTAACAGGGCAACATGGCTACACCTTC.

This clone was counted once. The rearrangement uses TRBV7-8 and TRBJ2-7; the D gene is possibly TRBD1 (6 bases). In germline, CDR1 is SGHVS, CDR2 FQNEAQ. CDR3 length equals 14 residues. V lost 6 bases, J lost 1 base, and 13 bases lay in between. The CDR3 sequence is CASRRTGSSYEQYF. The CDR3, as DNA: TGTGCCAGCAGAAGAACAGGGAGTTCCTACGAGCAGTACTTC. The variable domain in full, completed from reference TRBV7-8 and TRBJ2-7, reads GAGVSQSPRYKVAKRGQDVALRCDPISGHVSLFWYQQALGQGPEFLTYFQNEAQLDKSGLPSDRFFAERPEGSVSTLKIQRTQQEDSAVYLCASRRTGSSYEQYFGPGTRLTVT.

This clone appeared a single time. V gene TRBV3-1 (or the pseudogene TRBV3-2) combines with J gene TRBJ1-2, with D possibly TRBD1 on 5 matching bases. Germline-derived CDR1 and CDR2 are LGHDT and YNNKEL (reference sequence). The CDR3 extends over 14 amino acids. Trimming removed 1 base at V and 10 bases at J, with 16 bases between. The CDR3 is CASSQGSQGIDYTF. In DNA form, the CDR3 reads TGTGCCAGCAGCCAAGGAAGTCAGGGAATCGACTACACCTTC.

This clone was counted a single time. The V and J genes are TRBV5-8 and TRBJ1-5; D remains ambiguous. This CDR3 spans 15 amino acids. V lost 0 bases and J 1 base, leaving 8 bases between the germline ends. From germline, CDR1 is SGHTS and CDR2 YDEGEE. The CDR3 spells CASSLVQPSNQPQHF. CDR3 DNA: TGTGCCAGCAGCTTGGTACAGCCGAGCAATCAGCCCCAGCATTTT.

The chain uses TRBV7-6 and TRBJ2-2; 7 bases fit TRBD2. V lost 1 base, J lost 6 bases, and 5 bases stayed unmatched. Germline loops: CDR1 SGHVS, CDR2 FNYEAQ. This CDR3 comprises 15 residues. CDR3 bases: TGTGCCAGCAGCTTAGGGTCTAGCGGTTCCGGGGAGCTGTTTTTT. This encodes CASSLGSSGSGELFF.

The chain combines TRBV28 with TRBJ2-7; D unresolved. V was shortened by 5 bases and J by 7 bases, with 9 bases between the two germline ends. The germline CDR1 and CDR2 sequences are MDHEN and SYDVKM. The CDR3 runs 11 residues. CDR3: CASSILREQYF. CDR3 nucleotide sequence: TGTGCCAGCAGTATACTACGAGAGCAGTACTTC.

This chain links TRBV6-2 or TRBV6-3 with TRBJ2-7, with D possibly TRBD1 on 6 matching bases. The CDR3 contains 13 residues. Germline V CDR1 and CDR2: MNHEY, SVGEGT. V lost 4 bases and J lost 6, with 13 bases in between. Written as DNA, the CDR3 is TGTGCCAGCAGTTCCCAAGAGACAGGCGAGCAGTACTTC. It is translated as CASSSQETGEQYF.

V and J are TRBV11-2 and TRBJ1-1, with D uncertain. The CDR3 loop spans 14 amino acids. V was shortened by 4 bases and J by 4 bases, with 13 bases between the two germline ends. Germline values: CDR1 SGHAT, CDR2 FQNNGV. As DNA, the CDR3 is TGTGCCAGCAGCTCCTCCCAGGTGGGCACTGAAGCTTTCTTT. This sequence encodes CASSSSQVGTEAFF.

The chain uses TRBV2 and TRBJ2-5; no firm D call. This CDR3 is built from 11 residues. Per the germline V gene, CDR1 is SNHLY and CDR2 is FYNNEI. V lost 1 base and J 9 bases, leaving 6 bases between the germline ends. The CDR3 reads CASSEGPSQYF. In DNA form, the CDR3 reads TGTGCCAGCAGTGAAGGACCGTCCCAGTACTTC.

This chain connects TRBV6-1 to TRBJ2-1; D is unresolved. The CDR3 covers 16 residues. CDR1 and CDR2 (germline): MNHNS, SASEGT. Trimming pared 3 bases from V and 0 bases from J, leaving 12 bases between. The CDR3 spells CASSDPHVSSYNEQFF. DNA for the CDR3: TGTGCCAGCAGTGACCCACACGTGAGCTCCTACAATGAGCAGTTCTTC.

This clone came up once. The genes are TRBV6-5 and TRBJ1-2; TRBD1 matches 9 bases. CDR1 and CDR2 from the germline V gene are MNHEY and SVGAGI. Trimming at V came to 6 bases and at J to 13 bases, leaving 18 bases not matched to a gene. The CDR3 totals 15 residues. The CDR3 reads CASSRSGQGRVDGTF. CDR3 coding DNA: TGTGCCAGCAGCCGCTCGGGACAGGGACGCGTGGATGGCACCTTC.

V gene TRBV18 combines with J gene TRBJ1-3, with D unclear. The CDR3 loop spans 19 amino acids. Germline values: CDR1 KGHSH, CDR2 LQKENI. The V gene lost 1 base and the J gene lost 1 base, with 20 bases spanning the gap. CDR3 residues: CASSPRLVTGADSGNTIYF. Written as DNA, the CDR3 is TGTGCCAGCTCACCACGTTTAGTTACCGGAGCCGATTCTGGAAACACCATATATTTT.

This rearrangement joins TRBV21-1 to TRBJ1-1. TRBV21-1 is a known pseudogene. The CDR3 is 17 residues long. In DNA form, the CDR3 reads TGTGCCAGCAGCAAAGATGGATGTAAGAGGATGAACACTGAAGCTTTCTTT. This translates into CASSKDGCKRMNTEAFF.

The V and J genes are TRBV25-1 and TRBJ2-1; D remains ambiguous. This CDR3 has 13 residues. Trimming removed 4 bases from V and 8 bases from J, with 12 bases in between. Germline assignment: CDR1 MGHDK and CDR2 SYGVNS. The CDR3 reads CASSGRLGDEQFF. DNA of the CDR3: TGTGCCAGCAGTGGAAGGCTGGGCGATGAGCAGTTCTTC.

CDR3 DNA: TGTGCCAGCAGCTTTTATGAGAACACTGAAGCTTTCTTT. This translates into CASSFYENTEAFF. This chain connects TRBV11-2 to TRBJ1-1; D is unclear. CDR3 length: 13 amino acids. CDR1 SGHAT and CDR2 FQNNGV come from the germline V gene. Trimming pared 3 bases from V and 1 base from J, leaving 6 bases between.

The rearrangement joins TRBV7-2 to TRBJ2-7, with D perhaps given as TRBD1 or TRBD2 (6 bases each). Germline values: CDR1 SGHTA, CDR2 FQGNSA. The length of the CDR3 is 14 residues. The germline V and J ends were trimmed by 6 bases and 0 bases, with 12 bases remaining between them. The CDR3 DNA follows: TGTGCCAGCAGTCAGGGGACTTACTCCTACGAGCAGTACTTC. Its translation is CASSQGTYSYEQYF. Full variable domain (remainder filled in from reference TRBV7-2 and TRBJ2-7): GAGVSQSPSNKVTEKGKDVELRCDPISGHTALYWYRQSLGQGLEFLIYFQGNSAPDKSGLPSDRFSAERTGGSVSTLTIQRTQQEDSAVYLCASSQGTYSYEQYFGPGTRLTVT.

The chain is built from TRBV6-5 and TRBJ1-2, with 9 bases matching TRBD1. Germline CDR1 reads MNHEY; CDR2 reads SVGAGI. With 3 bases clipped from V and 4 bases from J, the junction kept 9 bases outside the gene matches. CDR3 size: 16 residues. CDR3 nucleotides: TGTGCCAGCAGTTATTCGACAGGGGGGAGGCTCTATGGCTACACCTTC. This gives the protein CASSYSTGGRLYGYTF.

The genes are TRBV3-1 (or the pseudogene TRBV3-2) and TRBJ2-7; D is ambiguous. V lost 1 base, J lost 5 bases, and 15 bases lay in between. Germline-derived CDR1 and CDR2 are LGHDT and YNNKEL (reference sequence). The CDR3 covers 15 residues. The CDR3 DNA is TGTGCCAGCAGCCAAGGAGTCCAAGTTGCCAACGAGCAGTACTTC. This codes for CASSQGVQVANEQYF.

The J gene is TRBJ2-7, the V gene TRBV10-3; tentative D call: TRBD2 (6 bases). The CDR3 spans 16 residues. Germline V CDR1 and CDR2: ENHRY, SYGVKD. V was pared by 0 bases and J by 3 bases, with 15 bases between. CDR3 in DNA: TGTGCCATCAGTGAGTCGGGCAGCCCCGGGGGCTACGAGCAGTACTTC. Translated, it gives CAISESGSPGGYEQYF.